This TCR beta chain was captured in a study of CD8 T cells in ankylosing spondylitis. Study-wide points: Enrichment of disease-linked clones was reportedly significant in matched ankylosing spondylitis synovial fluid. Disease-linked clones proved CD8+ and comparatively uncommon in peripheral blood. What seemed typical of ankylosing spondylitis blood was a TCR beta motif built from several highly homologous variants.

In regard to this clonotype: Its antigen is undetermined.

In making TCR beta libraries, quantitative 5'-RACE with molecular barcodes was used. TCRdb re-called the 5' RACE reads through MiXCR, storing one row per CDR3 protein. Of hundreds of thousands of distinct CDR3 sequences listed, 25% to 30% were seen once; the top ten hold about 1%. The sequencing input was blood, either unsorted or a sorted T cell fraction (not recorded which). The sequence came from a male donor with ankylosing spondylitis.

The CDR3 sequence is CASSLDRGDNQPQHF. The CDR3 DNA reads TGCGCCAGCAGCTTGGACAGGGGGGACAATCAGCCCCAGCATTTT. The V gene is TRBV5-1, the J gene TRBJ1-5; 8 bases are shared with TRBD1. Germline assignment: CDR1 SGHRS and CDR2 YFSETQ. This CDR3 is 15 amino acids long. The J segment lost 3 bases and the V segment lost 0 bases, leaving 2 bases of the junction unmatched.